This T cell receptor beta chain is drawn from a study of shared clonotypes between healthy human individuals. On this clone itself: What it recognizes is unknown.

Overall study findings and caveats: When naive CD4 clonotypes were compared across a few donors, 4% to 6.5% were shared.

On sorted subsets, replicate PCRs used 200 to 250 ng DNA, or around 30,000 T cell genomes. Original data processing: ImmunoSEQ supplied junction-only sequences lacking quality scores, so filtering was different. Profiling relied on immunoSEQ multiplex PCR, and the TCRdb table lists in-frame clones only, not all of them. That table gives V, J and clone size, and the DNA gave D and trimming. The data contain about 2.2 million clones, approximately 94% of them seen just once; the ten biggest clones take up 1.5% to 2%. Naive CD8 isolation took CD45RO-negative cells positively selected for CCR7 and excluded terminally differentiated effector memory CD45RA+ cells. The receptor's source is a man aged 18 to 30 in good health. Some clones in this sample may be carry-over from other donors' samples. The sample consisted of naive CD8+ T cells from PBMCs.

The CDR3 here is CASSTSRDRQAKNIQYF. CDR3 DNA: TGTGCCAGCAGCACCTCTAGGGACAGGCAAGCCAAAAACATTCAGTACTTC. The genes are TRBV21-1 and TRBJ2-4; the listed D gene, TRBD1, was not tested against the DNA. TRBV21-1 is flagged as a pseudogene. The CDR3 is made up of 17 amino acids.